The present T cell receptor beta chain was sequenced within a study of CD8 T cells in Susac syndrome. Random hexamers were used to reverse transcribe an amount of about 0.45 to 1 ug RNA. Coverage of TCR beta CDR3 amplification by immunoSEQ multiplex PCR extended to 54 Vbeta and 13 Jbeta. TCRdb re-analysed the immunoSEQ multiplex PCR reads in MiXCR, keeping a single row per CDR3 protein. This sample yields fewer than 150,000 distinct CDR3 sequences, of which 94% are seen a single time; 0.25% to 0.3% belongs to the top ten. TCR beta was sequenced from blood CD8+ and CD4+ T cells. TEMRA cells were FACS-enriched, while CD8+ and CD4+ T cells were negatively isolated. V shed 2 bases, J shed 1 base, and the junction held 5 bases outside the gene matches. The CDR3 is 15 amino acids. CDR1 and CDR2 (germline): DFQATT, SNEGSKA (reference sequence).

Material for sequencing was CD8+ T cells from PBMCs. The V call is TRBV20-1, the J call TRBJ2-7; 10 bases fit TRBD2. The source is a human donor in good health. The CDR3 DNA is TGCAGTGCTAGAATCTTAGCGGGAGGATCCTACGAGCAGTACTTC. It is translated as CSARILAGGSYEQYF.